This T cell receptor beta chain was captured by sequencing in a study of T cells in localized non-small cell lung cancer. Libraries were prepared by immunoSEQ multiplex PCR; TCRdb keeps only in-frame clonotypes and omits some of them. The sample includes about 72,000 clones, 70% to 90% of them seen just once. The sequence came from a female donor at least 60 years old with stage I lung adenocarcinoma. This specimen was peripheral blood, taken before any cancer treatment.

CDR3 nucleotides: TGTGCCAGCAGCCTCCATCGGAGCAATCAGCCCCAGCATTTT. This encodes CASSLHRSNQPQHF. The rearrangement links TRBV6-5 to TRBJ1-5; D is ambiguous. The CDR3 is 14 residues long. V shed 6 bases and J shed 1 base, with 10 bases lying between them. The germline CDR1 and CDR2 sequences are MNHEY and SVGAGI.